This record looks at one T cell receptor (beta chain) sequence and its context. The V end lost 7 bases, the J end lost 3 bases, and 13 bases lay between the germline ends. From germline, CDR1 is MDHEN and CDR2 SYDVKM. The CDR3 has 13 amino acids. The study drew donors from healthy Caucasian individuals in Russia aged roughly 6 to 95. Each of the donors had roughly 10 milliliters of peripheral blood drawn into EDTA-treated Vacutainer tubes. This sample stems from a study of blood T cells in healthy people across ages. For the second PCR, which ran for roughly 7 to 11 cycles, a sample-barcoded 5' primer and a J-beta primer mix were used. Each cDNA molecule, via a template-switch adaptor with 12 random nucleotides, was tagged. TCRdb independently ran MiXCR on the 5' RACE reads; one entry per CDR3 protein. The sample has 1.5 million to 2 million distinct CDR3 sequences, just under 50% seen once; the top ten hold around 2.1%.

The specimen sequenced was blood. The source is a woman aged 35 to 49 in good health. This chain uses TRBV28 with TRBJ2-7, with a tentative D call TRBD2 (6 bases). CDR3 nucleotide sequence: TGTGCCAGCAAGAGCGGGTATAACTACGAGCAGTACTTC. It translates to CASKSGYNYEQYF. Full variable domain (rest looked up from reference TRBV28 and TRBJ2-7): DVKVTQSSRYLVKRTGEKVFLECVQDMDHENMFWYRQDPGLGLRLIYFSYDVKMKEKGDIPEGYSVSREKKERFSLILESASTNQTSMYLCASKSGYNYEQYFGPGTRLTVT.